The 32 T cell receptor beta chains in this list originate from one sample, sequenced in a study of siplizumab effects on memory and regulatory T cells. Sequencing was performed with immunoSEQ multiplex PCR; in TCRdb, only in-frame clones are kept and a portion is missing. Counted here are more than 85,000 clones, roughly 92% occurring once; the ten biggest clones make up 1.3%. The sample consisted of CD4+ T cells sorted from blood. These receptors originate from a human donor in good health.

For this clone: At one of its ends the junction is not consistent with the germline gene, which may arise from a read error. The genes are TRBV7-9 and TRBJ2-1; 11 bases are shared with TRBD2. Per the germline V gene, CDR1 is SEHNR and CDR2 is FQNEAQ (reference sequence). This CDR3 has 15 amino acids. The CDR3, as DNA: TGTGCCAGCAGCATAGCGGGGGGGCCTTACAATGAGCAGTTCTTC. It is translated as CASSIAGGPYNEQFF.

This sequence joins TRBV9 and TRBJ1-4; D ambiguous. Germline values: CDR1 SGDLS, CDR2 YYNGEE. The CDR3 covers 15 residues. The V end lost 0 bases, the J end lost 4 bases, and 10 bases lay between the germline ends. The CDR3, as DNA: TGTGCCAGCAGCGTAGGAGCGGGTTATAATGAAAAACTGTTTTTT. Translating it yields CASSVGAGYNEKLFF. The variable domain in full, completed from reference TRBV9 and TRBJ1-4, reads DSGVTQTPKHLITATGQRVTLRCSPRSGDLSVYWYQQSLDQGLQFLIQYYNGEERAKGNILERFSAQQFPDLHSELNLSSLELGDSALYFCASSVGAGYNEKLFFGSGTQLSVL.

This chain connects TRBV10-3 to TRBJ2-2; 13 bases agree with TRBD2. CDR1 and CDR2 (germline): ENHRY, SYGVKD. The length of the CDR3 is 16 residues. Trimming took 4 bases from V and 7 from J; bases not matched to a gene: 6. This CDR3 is CAISGGLAGEHGELFF. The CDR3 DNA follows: TGTGCCATCAGTGGAGGACTAGCGGGAGAGCACGGGGAGCTGTTTTTT.

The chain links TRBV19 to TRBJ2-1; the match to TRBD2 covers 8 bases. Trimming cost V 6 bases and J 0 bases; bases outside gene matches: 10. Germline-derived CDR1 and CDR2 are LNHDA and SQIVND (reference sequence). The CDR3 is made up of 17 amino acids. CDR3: CASRTRTSNPSYNEQFF. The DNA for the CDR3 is TGTGCCAGTAGAACTCGGACTAGCAATCCCTCCTACAATGAGCAGTTCTTC.

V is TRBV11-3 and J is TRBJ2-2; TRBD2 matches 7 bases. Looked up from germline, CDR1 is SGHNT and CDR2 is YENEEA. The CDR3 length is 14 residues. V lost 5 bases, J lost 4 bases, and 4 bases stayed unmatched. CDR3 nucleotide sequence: TGTGCCAGCAGCCTGGGAGGGAGCACCGGGGAGCTGTTTTTT. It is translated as CASSLGGSTGELFF.

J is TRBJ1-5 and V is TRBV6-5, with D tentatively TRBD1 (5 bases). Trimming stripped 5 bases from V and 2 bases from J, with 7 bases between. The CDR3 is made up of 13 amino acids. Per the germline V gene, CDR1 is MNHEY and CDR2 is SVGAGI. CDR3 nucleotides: TGTGCCAGCAGTCCCAGGGGCAATCAGCCCCAGCATTTT. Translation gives CASSPRGNQPQHF.

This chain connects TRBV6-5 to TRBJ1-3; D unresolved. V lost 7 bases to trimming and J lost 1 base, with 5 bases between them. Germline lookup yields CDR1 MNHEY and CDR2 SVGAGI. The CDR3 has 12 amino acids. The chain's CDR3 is CASTGSGNTIYF. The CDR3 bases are TGTGCCAGCACCGGTTCTGGAAACACCATATATTTT.

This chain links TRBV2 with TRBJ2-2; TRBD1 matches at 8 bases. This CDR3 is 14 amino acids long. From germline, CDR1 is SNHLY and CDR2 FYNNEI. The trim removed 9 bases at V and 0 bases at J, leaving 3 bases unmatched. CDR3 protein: CASSDRANTGELFF. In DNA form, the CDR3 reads TGTGCCAGTTCGGACAGGGCGAACACCGGGGAGCTGTTTTTT. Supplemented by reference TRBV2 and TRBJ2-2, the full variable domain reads EPEVTQTPSHQVTQMGQEVILRCVPISNHLYFYWYRQILGQKVEFLVSFYNNEISEKSEIFDDQFSVERPDGSNFTLKIRSTKLEDSAMYFCASSDRANTGELFFGEGSRLTVL.

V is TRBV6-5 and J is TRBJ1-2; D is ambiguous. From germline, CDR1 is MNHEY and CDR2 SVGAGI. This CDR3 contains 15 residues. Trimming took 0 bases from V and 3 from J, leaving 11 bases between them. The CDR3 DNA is TGTGCCAGCAGTTACTCGACTAAAGGGTACTATGGCTACACCTTC. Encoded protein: CASSYSTKGYYGYTF.

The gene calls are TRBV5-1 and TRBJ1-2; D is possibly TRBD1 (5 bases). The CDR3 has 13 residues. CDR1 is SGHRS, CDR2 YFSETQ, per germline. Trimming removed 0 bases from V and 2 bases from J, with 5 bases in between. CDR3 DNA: TGCGCCAGCAGCTTGGAGGGGAACTATGGCTACACCTTC. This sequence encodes CASSLEGNYGYTF.

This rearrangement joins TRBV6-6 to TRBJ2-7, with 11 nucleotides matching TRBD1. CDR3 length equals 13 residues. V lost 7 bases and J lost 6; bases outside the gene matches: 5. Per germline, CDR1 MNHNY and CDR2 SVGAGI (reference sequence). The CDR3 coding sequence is TGTGCCAGCACAGGACAGGGGGCGGGCGAGCAGTACTTC. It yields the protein CASTGQGAGEQYF.

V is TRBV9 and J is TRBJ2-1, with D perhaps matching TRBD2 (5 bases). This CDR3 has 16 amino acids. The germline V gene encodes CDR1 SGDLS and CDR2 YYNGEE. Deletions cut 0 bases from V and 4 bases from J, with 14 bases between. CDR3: CASSVGVAPRYNEQFF. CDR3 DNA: TGTGCCAGCAGCGTAGGGGTAGCGCCCAGGTACAATGAGCAGTTCTTC.

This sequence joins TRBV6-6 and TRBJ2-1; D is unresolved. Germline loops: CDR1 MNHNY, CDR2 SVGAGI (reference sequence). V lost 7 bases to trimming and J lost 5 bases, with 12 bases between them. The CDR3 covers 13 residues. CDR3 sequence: CASIYQRDNEQFF. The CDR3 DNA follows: TGTGCCAGCATATACCAACGAGACAATGAGCAGTTCTTC.

The CDR3 reads CASSVAPPEALSSYEQYF. For the CDR3, the DNA is TGTGCCAGCAGCGTAGCTCCTCCCGAGGCCCTTAGCTCCTACGAGCAGTACTTC. This chain connects TRBV9 to TRBJ2-7; D is ambiguous. The CDR3 is 18 amino acids. Germline CDR1 reads SGDLS; CDR2 reads YYNGEE. The V end lost 0 bases, the J end lost 0 bases, and 19 bases lay between the germline ends.

CDR3 coding DNA: TGTGCCAGCAGTGGCGGGACAGGATCGTTCAATCAGCCCCAGCATTTT. It translates to CASSGGTGSFNQPQHF. The chain carries TRBV27 and TRBJ1-5; TRBD1 matches at 8 bases. Trimming cost V 5 bases and J 3 bases; bases outside gene matches: 9. The CDR3 runs to 16 residues. Germline CDR1 and CDR2: MNHEY and SMNVEV (reference sequence).

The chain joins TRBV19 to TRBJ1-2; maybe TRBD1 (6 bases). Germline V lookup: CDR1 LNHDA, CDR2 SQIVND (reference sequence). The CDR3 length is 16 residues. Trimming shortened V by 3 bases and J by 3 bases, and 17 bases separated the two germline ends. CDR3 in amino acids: CASSMFARTADYGYTF. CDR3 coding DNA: TGTGCCAGTAGTATGTTTGCCCGGACAGCTGACTATGGCTACACCTTC.

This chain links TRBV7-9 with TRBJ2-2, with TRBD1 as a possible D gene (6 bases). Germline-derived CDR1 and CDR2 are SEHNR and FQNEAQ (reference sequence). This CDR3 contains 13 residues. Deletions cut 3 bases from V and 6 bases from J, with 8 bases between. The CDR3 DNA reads TGTGCCAGCAGCTTCACAGGGCCCGGGGAGCTGTTTTTT. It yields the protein CASSFTGPGELFF.

The CDR3 loop is CASSDDRAPLVYGYTF. CDR3 coding DNA: TGTGCCAGCAGTGATGACAGGGCCCCTCTGGTCTATGGCTACACCTTC. V gene TRBV2 combines with J gene TRBJ1-2; TRBD1 agrees at 7 bases. Per germline, CDR1 SNHLY and CDR2 FYNNEI. The CDR3 has 16 amino acids. With 3 bases clipped from V and 4 bases from J, the junction kept 11 bases outside the gene matches.

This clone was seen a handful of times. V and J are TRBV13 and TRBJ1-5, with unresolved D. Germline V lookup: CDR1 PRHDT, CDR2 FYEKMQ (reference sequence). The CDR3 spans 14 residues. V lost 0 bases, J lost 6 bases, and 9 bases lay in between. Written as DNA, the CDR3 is TGTGCCAGCAGCTTAGGGGAAACGGGTCAGCCCCAGCATTTT. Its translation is CASSLGETGQPQHF. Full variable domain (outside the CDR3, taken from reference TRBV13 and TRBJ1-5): AAGVIQSPRHLIKEKRETATLKCYPIPRHDTVYWYQQGPGQDPQFLISFYEKMQSDKGSIPDRFSAQQFSDYHSELNMSSLELGDSALYFCASSLGETGQPQHFGDGTRLSIL.

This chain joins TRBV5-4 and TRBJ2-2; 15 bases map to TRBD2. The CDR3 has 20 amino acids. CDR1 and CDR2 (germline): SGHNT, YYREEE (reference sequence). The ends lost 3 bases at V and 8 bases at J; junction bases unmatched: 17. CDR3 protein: CASSSAGTSGRWGRRGELFF. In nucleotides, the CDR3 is TGTGCCAGCAGCTCCGCCGGGACTAGCGGGAGGTGGGGTCGCAGGGGGGAGCTGTTTTTT. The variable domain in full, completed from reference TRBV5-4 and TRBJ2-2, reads ETGVTQSPTHLIKTRGQQVTLRCSSQSGHNTVSWYQQALGQGPQFIFQYYREEENGRGNFPPRFSGLQFPNYSSELNVNALELDDSALYLCASSSAGTSGRWGRRGELFFGEGSRLTVL.

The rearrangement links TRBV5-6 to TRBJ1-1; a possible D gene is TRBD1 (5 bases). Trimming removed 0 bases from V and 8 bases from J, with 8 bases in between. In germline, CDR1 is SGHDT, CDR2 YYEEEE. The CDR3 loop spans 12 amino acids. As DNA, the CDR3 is TGTGCCAGCAGCTTGGGGGGCAGGGAAGCTTTCTTT. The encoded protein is CASSLGGREAFF.

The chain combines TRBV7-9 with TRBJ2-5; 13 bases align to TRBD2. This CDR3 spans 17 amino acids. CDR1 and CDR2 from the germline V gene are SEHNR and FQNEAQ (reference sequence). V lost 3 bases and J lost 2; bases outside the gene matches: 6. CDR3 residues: CASSFGLAGVRQETQYF. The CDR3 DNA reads TGTGCCAGCAGCTTTGGACTAGCGGGAGTTCGGCAAGAGACCCAGTACTTC. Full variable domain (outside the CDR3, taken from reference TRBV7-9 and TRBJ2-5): DTGVSQNPRHKITKRGQNVTFRCDPISEHNRLYWYRQTLGQGPEFLTYFQNEAQLEKSRLLSDRFSAERPKGSFSTLEIQRTEQGDSAMYLCASSFGLAGVRQETQYFGPGTRLLVL.

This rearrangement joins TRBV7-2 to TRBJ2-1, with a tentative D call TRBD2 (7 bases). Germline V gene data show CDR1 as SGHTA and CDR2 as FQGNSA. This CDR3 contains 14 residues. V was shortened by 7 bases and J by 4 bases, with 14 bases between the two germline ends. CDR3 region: CASNGGASYNEQFF. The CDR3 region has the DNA TGTGCCAGCAATGGGGGGGCTAGTTACAATGAGCAGTTCTTC.

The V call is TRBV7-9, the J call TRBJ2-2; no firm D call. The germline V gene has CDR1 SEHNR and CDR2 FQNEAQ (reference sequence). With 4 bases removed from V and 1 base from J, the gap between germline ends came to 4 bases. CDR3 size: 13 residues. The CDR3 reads CASSYKNTGELFF. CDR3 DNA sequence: TGTGCCAGCAGCTATAAGAACACCGGGGAGCTGTTTTTT.

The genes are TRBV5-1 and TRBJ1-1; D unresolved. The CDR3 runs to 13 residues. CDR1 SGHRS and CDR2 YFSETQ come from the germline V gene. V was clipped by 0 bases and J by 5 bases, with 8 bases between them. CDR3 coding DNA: TGCGCCAGCAGCTTGGTTCTTAGGACTGAAGCTTTCTTT. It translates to CASSLVLRTEAFF. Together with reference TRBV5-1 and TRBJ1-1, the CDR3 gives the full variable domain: KAGVTQTPRYLIKTRGQQVTLSCSPISGHRSVSWYQQTPGQGLQFLFEYFSETQRNKGNFPGRFSGRQFSNSRSEMNVSTLELGDSALYLCASSLVLRTEAFFGQGTRLTVV.

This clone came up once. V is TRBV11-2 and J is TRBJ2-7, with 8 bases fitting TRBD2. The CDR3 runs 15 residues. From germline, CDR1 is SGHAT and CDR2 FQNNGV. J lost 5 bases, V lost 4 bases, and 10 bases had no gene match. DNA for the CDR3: TGTGCCAGCAGCTCCGTTAGCGGGGTAAAGGACGAGCAGTACTTC. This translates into CASSSVSGVKDEQYF.

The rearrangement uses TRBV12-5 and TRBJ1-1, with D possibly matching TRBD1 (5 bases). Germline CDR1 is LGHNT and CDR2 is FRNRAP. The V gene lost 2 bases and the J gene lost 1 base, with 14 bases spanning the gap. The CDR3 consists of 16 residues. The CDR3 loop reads CASGLSSGKRNTEAFF. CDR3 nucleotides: TGTGCTAGTGGTTTGTCATCAGGGAAACGGAACACTGAAGCTTTCTTT.

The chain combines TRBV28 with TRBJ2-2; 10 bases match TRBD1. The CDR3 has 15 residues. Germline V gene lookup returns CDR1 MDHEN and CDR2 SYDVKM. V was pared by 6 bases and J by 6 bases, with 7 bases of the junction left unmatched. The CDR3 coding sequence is TGTGCCAGCAGCCGAACCGGGACAGGGGCCGGGGAGCTGTTTTTT. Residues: CASSRTGTGAGELFF.

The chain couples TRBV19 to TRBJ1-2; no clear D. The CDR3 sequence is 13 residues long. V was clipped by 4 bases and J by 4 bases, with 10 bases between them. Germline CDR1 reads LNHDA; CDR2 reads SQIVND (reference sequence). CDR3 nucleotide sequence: TGTGCCAGTAGTACAAACCGGGGCTATGGCTACACCTTC. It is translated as CASSTNRGYGYTF.

In DNA form, the CDR3 reads TGTGCCAGCAGCAGGGGGATGAACACTGAAGCTTTCTTT. As protein: CASSRGMNTEAFF. V gene TRBV6-5 combines with J gene TRBJ1-1; 7 positions match TRBD1. The length of the CDR3 is 13 residues. Looked up from germline, CDR1 is MNHEY and CDR2 is SVGAGI. V was clipped by 6 bases and J by 0 bases; unmatched bases: 1.

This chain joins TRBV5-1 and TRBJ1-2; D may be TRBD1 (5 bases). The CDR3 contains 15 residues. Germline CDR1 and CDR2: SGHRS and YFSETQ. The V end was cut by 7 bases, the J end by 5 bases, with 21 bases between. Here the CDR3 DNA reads TGCGCCAGCCGGAGAGGGACGGTGGACGGGTATGGCTACACCTTC. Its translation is CASRRGTVDGYGYTF.

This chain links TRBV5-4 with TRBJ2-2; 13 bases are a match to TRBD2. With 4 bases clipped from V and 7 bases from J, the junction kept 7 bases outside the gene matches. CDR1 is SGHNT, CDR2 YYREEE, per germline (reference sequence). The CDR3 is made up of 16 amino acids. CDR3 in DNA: TGTGCCAGCAGCCGGGGACTAGCGGGAATAAGCGGGGAGCTGTTTTTT. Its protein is CASSRGLAGISGELFF.